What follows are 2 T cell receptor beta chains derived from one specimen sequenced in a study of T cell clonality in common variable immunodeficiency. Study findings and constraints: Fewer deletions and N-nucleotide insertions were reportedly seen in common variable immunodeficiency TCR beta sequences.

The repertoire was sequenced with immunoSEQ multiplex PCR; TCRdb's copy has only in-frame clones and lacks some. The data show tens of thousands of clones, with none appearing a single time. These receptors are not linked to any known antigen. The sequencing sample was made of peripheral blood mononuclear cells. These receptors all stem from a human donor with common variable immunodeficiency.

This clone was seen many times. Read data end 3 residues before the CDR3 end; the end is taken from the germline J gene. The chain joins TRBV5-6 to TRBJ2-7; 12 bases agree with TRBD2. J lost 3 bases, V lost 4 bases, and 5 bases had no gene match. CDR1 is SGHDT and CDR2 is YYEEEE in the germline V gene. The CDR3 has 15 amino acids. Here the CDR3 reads CASSRGLAGRYEQYF. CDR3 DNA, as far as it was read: TGTGCCAGCAGCCGCGGACTAGCGGGGCGCTACGAG.

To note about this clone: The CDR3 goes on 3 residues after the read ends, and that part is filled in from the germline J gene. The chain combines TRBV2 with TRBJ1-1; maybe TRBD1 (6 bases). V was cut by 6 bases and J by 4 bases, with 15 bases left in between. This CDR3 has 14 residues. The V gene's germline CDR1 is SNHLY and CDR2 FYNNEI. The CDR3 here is CASRPTGGVTEAFF. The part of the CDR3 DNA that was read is TGTGCCAGCAGACCGACAGGCGGCGTCACTGAA.